These 22 T cell receptor beta chains came from one sample sequenced in a study of shared clonotypes between healthy human individuals. TCRdb keeps only in-frame clones here, not all; method: immunoSEQ multiplex PCR. The sample includes about 1.4 million clones, roughly 96% of them seen just once. The sequencing sample was made of naive CD4+ T cells sorted from blood. As to subset: CD45RA+ positively selected. These receptors were taken from a man in his thirties or forties in good health.

The rearrangement uses TRBV7-9 and TRBJ2-3; weak D call: TRBD1 (6 bases). V was cut by 8 bases and J by 2 bases, with 14 bases left in between. The CDR3 covers 14 residues. Per germline, CDR1 SEHNR and CDR2 FQNEAQ (reference sequence). The CDR3 nucleotides read TGTGCCAGCTTACTAGGACAGTACACAGATACGCAGTATTTT. It translates to CASLLGQYTDTQYF.

V is TRBV14 and J is TRBJ2-7, with 9 nucleotides matching TRBD1. Germline V gene lookup returns CDR1 SGHDN and CDR2 FVKESK. V lost 3 bases and J lost 5; bases outside the gene matches: 11. The CDR3 length is 16 residues. For the CDR3, the DNA is TGTGCCAGCAGCCAGGGACGGGACAGGGTTTCGGACGAGCAGTACTTC. This codes for CASSQGRDRVSDEQYF.

The chain joins TRBV6-1 to TRBJ1-4; D gene ambiguous. Germline CDR1 and CDR2: MNHNS and SASEGT. This CDR3 comprises 11 residues. The ends were cut back, 6 bases at V and 3 bases at J, with 2 bases in the middle. The CDR3 sequence: CASRSNEKLFF. The CDR3 region has the DNA TGTGCCAGCAGATCTAATGAAAAACTGTTTTTT.

A note on this clone: In the same sample, other DNA sequences code for this CDR3. The V call is TRBV6-1, the J call TRBJ1-1; D gene ambiguous. Per the germline V gene, CDR1 is MNHNS and CDR2 is SASEGT. The germline V and J ends were trimmed by 6 bases and 1 base, with 6 bases remaining between them. CDR3 length: 12 residues. The CDR3, as DNA: TGTGCCAGCAGGGAGGGGAACACTGAAGCTTTCTTT. Translation gives CASREGNTEAFF.

This clone showed up just once. The chain links TRBV28 to TRBJ1-5; D gene unclear. This CDR3 is 15 amino acids long. V was shortened by 3 bases and J by 2 bases, with 11 bases between the two germline ends. The germline gives CDR1 MDHEN, CDR2 SYDVKM. In DNA form, the CDR3 reads TGTGCCAGCAGTTTTGAAGGGTTACGCAATCAGCCCCAGCATTTT. Amino acid sequence: CASSFEGLRNQPQHF.

This chain's CDR3 is CASSVRGGPAGNEQFF. The DNA of the CDR3 is TGCGCCAGCAGCGTAAGAGGAGGGCCGGCGGGCAATGAGCAGTTCTTC. The genes are TRBV5-1 and TRBJ2-1; a weak D match, TRBD2 (6 bases). This CDR3 has 16 amino acids. V was shortened by 4 bases and J by 6 bases, with 20 bases between the two germline ends. Germline lookup yields CDR1 SGHRS and CDR2 YFSETQ.

V is TRBV28 and J is TRBJ1-4; TRBD1 matches at 10 bases. The ends lost 5 bases at V and 8 bases at J; junction bases unmatched: 8. Germline lookup yields CDR1 MDHEN and CDR2 SYDVKM. The CDR3 is made up of 15 amino acids. CDR3 in amino acids: CASSTSTGGGEKLFF. CDR3 bases: TGTGCCAGCAGTACCTCGACAGGGGGCGGGGAAAAACTGTTTTTT. The full variable domain, completed using reference TRBV28 and TRBJ1-4, is DVKVTQSSRYLVKRTGEKVFLECVQDMDHENMFWYRQDPGLGLRLIYFSYDVKMKEKGDIPEGYSVSREKKERFSLILESASTNQTSMYLCASSTSTGGGEKLFFGSGTQLSVL.

Concerning this clone: Other nucleotide sequences in the sample specify the same CDR3. This chain uses TRBV28 with TRBJ2-5, with 11 bases identical to TRBD2. The ends lost 5 bases at V and 5 bases at J; junction bases unmatched: 4. The germline CDR1 and CDR2 sequences are MDHEN and SYDVKM. CDR3 length: 14 residues. This CDR3 reads CASSLAGGRETQYF. The CDR3 nucleotides are TGTGCCAGCAGTCTAGCGGGAGGCAGGGAGACCCAGTACTTC.

This clone was observed once. V gene TRBV11-2 combines with J gene TRBJ2-5, with D maybe TRBD2 (5 bases). Germline V gene sequence: CDR1 SGHAT, CDR2 FQNNGV. This CDR3 contains 16 residues. V dropped 1 base and J dropped 4 bases, with 16 bases sitting between them. The CDR3 protein is CASSLGQMRVGETQYF. The CDR3 nucleotides are TGTGCCAGCAGCTTAGGGCAAATGAGGGTCGGAGAGACCCAGTACTTC.

The J gene is TRBJ2-3, the V gene TRBV5-4, with 8 bases matching TRBD2. The V gene's germline CDR1 is SGHNT and CDR2 YYREEE (reference sequence). With 0 bases clipped from V and 4 bases from J, the junction kept 10 bases outside the gene matches. This CDR3 is 17 amino acids long. In nucleotides, the CDR3 is TGTGCCAGCAGCTTGGGGGGTAGCGGGGTCGGCCCAGATACGCAGTATTTT. This encodes CASSLGGSGVGPDTQYF.

This chain links TRBV6-1 with TRBJ1-5, with a possible D match to TRBD1 (6 bases). The germline gives CDR1 MNHNS, CDR2 SASEGT. The V gene lost 3 bases and the J gene lost 4 bases, with 16 bases spanning the gap. The CDR3 loop spans 16 amino acids. CDR3 residues: CASSERTDPLNQPQHF. The CDR3 DNA sequence: TGTGCCAGCAGTGAGAGGACAGACCCACTGAATCAGCCCCAGCATTTT.

As concerns this clone: The junction does not match germline at one end; this may be a read error. The CDR3 reads CASSKSSGRTDTQYF. The CDR3 region has the DNA TGTGCTAGCAGCAAATCTAGCGGGCGGACAGATACGCAGTATTTT. The V and J genes are TRBV7-7 and TRBJ2-3; the match to TRBD2 covers 8 bases. The CDR3 has 15 residues. In germline, CDR1 is SSHAT, CDR2 FNYEAQ (reference sequence).

The V call is TRBV7-9, the J call TRBJ2-3; tentative D call: TRBD2 (5 bases). The CDR3 spans 14 residues. The ends were cut back, 5 bases at V and 6 bases at J, with 15 bases in the middle. Germline loops: CDR1 SEHNR, CDR2 FQNEAQ (reference sequence). CDR3: CASSPVVTGDTQYF. DNA for the CDR3: TGTGCCAGCAGCCCGGTGGTTACGGGGGATACGCAGTATTTT.

The genes are TRBV5-1 and TRBJ2-2; 10 bases align to TRBD1. This CDR3 comprises 16 residues. Per germline, CDR1 SGHRS and CDR2 YFSETQ. With 0 bases clipped from V and 7 bases from J, the junction kept 6 bases outside the gene matches. The CDR3 nucleotides read TGCGCCAGCAGCTTGGGGACGGACAGGGGGGACGGGGAGCTGTTTTTT. It translates to CASSLGTDRGDGELFF.

The V and J genes are TRBV27 and TRBJ2-3, with 11 bases matching TRBD2. There are 16 residues in the CDR3. Per the germline V gene, CDR1 is MNHEY and CDR2 is SMNVEV (reference sequence). Unmatched junction bases numbered 10, after V lost 6 bases and J lost 5 bases. The CDR3 is CASSPTSGSPLDTQYF. CDR3 in DNA: TGTGCCAGCAGCCCTACTAGCGGGAGCCCACTAGATACGCAGTATTTT.

The V gene is TRBV4-3, the J gene TRBJ2-7; TRBD2 aligns across 8 bases. The length of the CDR3 is 15 residues. V was clipped by 0 bases and J by 7 bases; unmatched bases: 8. Germline V gene sequence: CDR1 LGHNA, CDR2 YSLEER. CDR3: CASSQDTAGVSEQYF. CDR3 nucleotide sequence: TGCGCCAGCAGCCAAGATACAGCGGGAGTGTCTGAGCAGTACTTC.

V and J are TRBV9 and TRBJ2-7; no firm D call. V was pared by 0 bases and J by 2 bases, with 9 bases between. The CDR3 runs to 14 residues. CDR1 SGDLS and CDR2 YYNGEE come from the germline V gene. This CDR3 is CASSVDRFAYEQYF. DNA of the CDR3: TGTGCCAGCAGCGTAGACCGTTTTGCCTACGAGCAGTACTTC. Variable domain in full (rest from reference TRBV9 and TRBJ2-7): DSGVTQTPKHLITATGQRVTLRCSPRSGDLSVYWYQQSLDQGLQFLIQYYNGEERAKGNILERFSAQQFPDLHSELNLSSLELGDSALYFCASSVDRFAYEQYFGPGTRLTVT.

The rearrangement links TRBV9 to TRBJ2-1, with TRBD2 matching 8 bases. V was clipped by 0 bases and J by 4 bases; unmatched bases: 3. The CDR3 is 15 amino acids. CDR1 is SGDLS, CDR2 YYNGEE, per germline. CDR3 sequence: CASSVVSGVYNEQFF. The CDR3, as DNA: TGTGCCAGCAGCGTAGTTAGCGGGGTATACAATGAGCAGTTCTTC.

The chain combines TRBV5-1 with TRBJ2-1, with TRBD1 matching over 9 bases. CDR1 and CDR2 (germline): SGHRS, YFSETQ. This CDR3 contains 16 residues. V shed 2 bases, J shed 2 bases, and the junction held 5 bases outside the gene matches. DNA of the CDR3: TGCGCCAGCAGCTTTTACCGGGACAGGGCCTACAATGAGCAGTTCTTC. Its translation: CASSFYRDRAYNEQFF.

Only a few counts were recorded for this clone. This sequence joins TRBV28 and TRBJ2-7, with a tentative D call TRBD1 (5 bases). There are 13 residues in the CDR3. The ends were cut back, 6 bases at V and 8 bases at J, with 17 bases in the middle. Germline V CDR1 and CDR2: MDHEN, SYDVKM. This chain's CDR3 is CASRPGQSTQQYF. CDR3 nucleotides: TGTGCCAGCAGACCCGGACAATCTACGCAGCAGTACTTC.

The J gene is TRBJ1-5, the V gene TRBV19; unclear D gene. Deletions cut 0 bases from V and 5 bases from J, with 17 bases between. This CDR3 is built from 17 residues. Germline CDR1 reads LNHDA; CDR2 reads SQIVND (reference sequence). The CDR3 sequence: CASSIETRGWGYQPQHF. Here the CDR3 DNA reads TGTGCCAGTAGTATAGAAACCCGGGGATGGGGTTATCAGCCCCAGCATTTT. The complete variable domain, with remaining parts taken from reference TRBV19 and TRBJ1-5, reads DGGITQSPKYLFRKEGQNVTLSCEQNLNHDAMYWYRQDPGQGLRLIYYSQIVNDFQKGDIAEGYSVSREKKESFPLTVTSAQKNPTAFYLCASSIETRGWGYQPQHFGDGTRLSIL.

CDR3 sequence: CASSHREGLGLYEQFF. DNA of the CDR3: TGTGCCAGCAGCCATAGAGAGGGACTAGGATTATATGAGCAGTTCTTC. The V call is TRBV7-8, the J call TRBJ2-1, with 8 positions matching TRBD2. The CDR3 length is 16 residues. CDR1 SGHVS and CDR2 FQNEAQ come from the germline V gene. V was pared by 5 bases and J by 8 bases, with 14 bases of the junction left unmatched.